This is a list of T cell receptor beta chains from one sample in a study of cytomegalovirus exposure and HLA in healthy donors. Method: immunoSEQ multiplex PCR; TCRdb's copy keeps in-frame clones and lacks some. This table has a few hundred thousand clones, about 90% appearing once. Sequences were obtained from PBMCs. These receptors originate from a man aged 18-30 years in good health and CMV-seropositive. The CDR3 runs from the conserved cysteine through the conserved F or W. The order of the fields is J gene, D gene, V gene, clone size, CDR3 DNA, CDR3 protein. D genes are given only for firm matches. Only part of the rows carry a size: once, few, many, or a class if the clone is expanded.

TRBJ1-5 | TRBD1 | TRBV6-5 | - | TGTGCCAGCAGGCCACGGGACAGGGATCAGCCCCAGCATTTT | CASRPRDRDQPQHF
TRBJ2-1 | - | TRBV27 | - | TGTGCCAGCAATAAAGGGACCGTCGGTGAGCAGTTCTTC | CASNKGTVGEQFF
TRBJ1-5 | TRBD1 | TRBV2 | - | TGTGCCAGCAGTTTCACAGGGGACCAGCCCCAGCATTTT | CASSFTGDQPQHF
TRBJ2-7 | - | TRBV5-1 | - | TGCGCCAGCAGCTACGGACTCCTCGGAGGGTACGAGCAGTACTTC | CASSYGLLGGYEQYF
TRBJ1-4 | - | TRBV5-1 | few | TGCGCCAGCAGCTTGGCGCCCCCAGGGGCCGGTGAAAAACTGTTTTTT | CASSLAPPGAGEKLFF
TRBJ2-5 | - | TRBV5-1 | - | TGCGCCAGCAGCTCCAACAGGGAAGAGACCCAGTACTTC | CASSSNREETQYF
TRBJ1-2 | - | TRBV20-1 | - | TGCCAATTCGGGGGAAACGATGGCTACACCTTC | CQFGGNDGYTF
TRBJ1-1 | - | TRBV27 | - | TGTGCCAGCAGCCCCAGGAGGTTGGATCCTCGAGCTTTCTTT | CASSPRRLDPRAFF
TRBJ1-2 | - | TRBV6-6 | - | TGTGCCAGCAGAACTCCATCCTCTAACTATGGCTACACCTTC | CASRTPSSNYGYTF
TRBJ2-5 | - | TRBV13 | - | TGTGCCAGCAGCTTAGCAGGGACGGGCCCGGGGGAGACCCAGTACTTC | CASSLAGTGPGETQYF
TRBJ2-1 | TRBD1 | TRBV6-4 | - | TGTGCCAGCAGTGACAGGGGGCTGGGTAATGAGCAGTTCTTC | CASSDRGLGNEQFF
TRBJ2-7 | - | TRBV7-2 | - | TGTGCCAGCAGCCAGAGCTCCTACGAGCAGTACTTC | CASSQSSYEQYF
TRBJ2-7 | TRBD2 | TRBV4-2 | - | TGTGCCAGCAGCCAAGATTCCCTAGCGGGAGGTTTGTCCTACGAGCAGTACTTC | CASSQDSLAGGLSYEQYF
TRBJ2-7 | TRBD1 | TRBV4-1 | few | TGCGCCAGCAGCCCCCAGGGGGACCCCTACGAGCAGTACTTC | CASSPQGDPYEQYF
TRBJ2-2 | TRBD2 | TRBV4-1 | - | TGCGCCAGCAGCCAAGAGACTAGCGGGAGGGCGGTATCCGGGGAGCTGTTTTTT | CASSQETSGRAVSGELFF
TRBJ2-7 | - | TRBV5-1 | - | TGCGCCAGCAGCTTGGTGGGGGGAACGTACGAGCAGTACTTC | CASSLVGGTYEQYF
TRBJ2-5 | - | TRBV19 | few | TGTGCCAGTAGTGAGGACTTGGAAGAGACCCAGTACTTC | CASSEDLEETQYF
TRBJ2-1 | - | TRBV5-1 | few | TGCGCCAGCAGCTTGCATCGCTATGAGCAGTTCTTC | CASSLHRYEQFF
TRBJ2-7 | - | TRBV2 | - | TGTGCCAGCAGTGAATTGAACAGCTCCTACGAGCAGTACTTC | CASSELNSSYEQYF
TRBJ1-5 | - | TRBV2 | - | TGTGCCAGCAGTGAGGCTCCGGAGCCCCAGCATTTT | CASSEAPEPQHF
TRBJ2-7 | - | TRBV28 | few | TGTGCCAGCAGGAACCCCGGGTCCTACGAGCAGTACTTC | CASRNPGSYEQYF
TRBJ2-1 | TRBD1 | TRBV19 | - | TGTGCCAGTAGTATAGGCGGGACAGGGCATGAGCAGTTCTTC | CASSIGGTGHEQFF
TRBJ1-1 | - | TRBV5-6 | - | TGTGCCAGCAGCCGAGGGCCGAACACTGAAGCTTTCTTT | CASSRGPNTEAFF
TRBJ2-2 | - | TRBV28 | once | TGTGCCAGCAGACAGGTCGCGAACACCGGGGAGCTGTTTTTT | CASRQVANTGELFF
TRBJ1-5 | TRBD1 | TRBV6-1 | - | TGTGCCAGCAGTGAGTCAGGGGGCGGCCAGCCCCAGCATTTT | CASSESGGGQPQHF
TRBJ2-7 | - | TRBV20-1 | - | TGCAGTGCTAGAGGGCCGGGAGAGCAGTACTTC | CSARGPGEQYF
TRBJ2-1 | - | TRBV11-3 | - | TGTGCCAGCAGCCCGACGGCGGAAAATGAGCAGTTCTTC | CASSPTAENEQFF
TRBJ1-5 | - | TRBV6-5 | - | TGTGCCAGCAGTTACTCGAAACGAGGGGATCATCCCCAGCATTTT | CASSYSKRGDHPQHF
TRBJ1-2 | - | TRBV4-2 | - | TGTGCCAGCAGCCAAGATTCTTCCTCGGCTGACAACTATGGCTACACCTTC | CASSQDSSSADNYGYTF
TRBJ2-7 | TRBD2 | TRBV5-4 | - | TGTGCCAGCAGCTTGACTAGCGGGAGAGAAAACTACGAGCAGTACTTC | CASSLTSGRENYEQYF
TRBJ1-3 | - | TRBV9 | - | TGTGCCAGCGCTTCCGGGGCCCTTACCTCTGGAAACACCATATATTTT | CASASGALTSGNTIYF
TRBJ2-2 | - | TRBV19 | - | TGTGCCAGTAGTATGGGGAAAAGGGAGCTGTTTTTT | CASSMGKRELFF
TRBJ1-1 | - | TRBV9 | - | TGTGCCAGCAGCGTAGACTTGAACACTGAAGCTTTCTTT | CASSVDLNTEAFF
TRBJ2-1 | TRBD2 | TRBV5-1 | - | TGCGCCAGCAGCTCCGGACTAGCGGGAACCGTAGAGCAGTTCTTC | CASSSGLAGTVEQFF
TRBJ2-7 | - | TRBV29-1 | - | TGCAGCGGAAAAACAGGGCCGACCTACGAGCAGTACTTC | CSGKTGPTYEQYF
TRBJ2-1 | - | TRBV5-1 | - | TGCGCCAGCAGCTTGGGGGAAAACACCTACAATGAGCAGTTCTTC | CASSLGENTYNEQFF
TRBJ1-2 | TRBD1 | TRBV4-2 | - | TGTGCCAGCAGCCAAGATAGGGACAGGAACTATGGCTACACCTTC | CASSQDRDRNYGYTF
TRBJ1-2 | - | TRBV7-2 | - | TGTGCCAGCAGCTTAAACTATGGCTACACCTTC | CASSLNYGYTF
TRBJ2-7 | TRBD1 | TRBV5-5 | - | TGTGCCAGCAGCTCAAGGACAGGAATGGACGAGCAGTACTTC | CASSSRTGMDEQYF
TRBJ2-7 | - | TRBV27 | - | TGTGCCAGCAGTTTGGTCGGCAGCTCCTACGAGCAGTACTTC | CASSLVGSSYEQYF
TRBJ1-5 | - | TRBV5-6 | - | TGTGCCAGCAGCTTACTCCTGGGGTCCCAGCCCCAGCATTTT | CASSLLLGSQPQHF
TRBJ1-2 | - | TRBV9 | - | TGTGCCAGCAGCGTAGCAGCCCGACAGCCCCCTATGAGGGGCTACACCTTC | CASSVAARQPPMRGYTF
TRBJ2-6 | - | TRBV4-1 | - | TGCGCCAGCAGCCAAGTTTCCGGGAGGGGGCGAGGGGCCAACGTCCTGACTTTC | CASSQVSGRGRGANVLTF
TRBJ2-5 | TRBD1 | TRBV13 | - | TGTGCCAGCAGCTTAGAAGGGGGCGCAGAGACCCAGTACTTC | CASSLEGGAETQYF
TRBJ2-2 | - | TRBV6-1 | - | TGTGCCAGCAGCGGGGGATGGGAGTCCACCGGGGAGCTGTTTTTT | CASSGGWESTGELFF
TRBJ1-1 | - | TRBV2 | - | TGTGCCAGCAGTGAAATGGGGGTGGAAAACACTGAAGCTTTCTTT | CASSEMGVENTEAFF
TRBJ1-1 | - | TRBV6-1 | once | TGTGCCAGCAGTTGGGGGCAAAACACTGAAGCTTTCTTT | CASSWGQNTEAFF
TRBJ2-1 | - | TRBV4-1 | once | TGCGCCAGCAGCCAAGATCTTAAGAGGGACAATGAGCAGTTCTTC | CASSQDLKRDNEQFF
TRBJ1-2 | TRBD1 | TRBV19 | - | TGTGCCAGTAGTCCCAGGGGGACGGACTATGGCTACACCTTC | CASSPRGTDYGYTF
TRBJ2-3 | TRBD2 | TRBV5-1 | - | TGCGCCAGCAGCTTAGGACTAGCGGGGGGAGATACGCAGTATTTT | CASSLGLAGGDTQYF
TRBJ2-5 | - | TRBV5-1 | - | TGCGCCAGCAACGAACAGGGTGGGGTAGAGACCCAGTACTTC | CASNEQGGVETQYF
TRBJ2-2 | - | TRBV5-6 | - | TGTGCCAGCAGCTTGGTCCTTGCCGCCACCGGGGAGCTGTTTTTT | CASSLVLAATGELFF
TRBJ2-2 | - | TRBV6-5 | - | TGTGCCAGCTCACCCGGCGGGGAGCTGTTTTTT | CASSPGGELFF
TRBJ1-1 | - | TRBV6-5 | - | TGTGCCAGCAGTTATTCAGGGGAGAGCACTGAAGCTTTCTTT | CASSYSGESTEAFF